This T cell receptor beta chain was captured in a study of T cell changes during pregnancy in multiple sclerosis. The CDR3 spans 16 residues. With V trimmed by 2 bases and J by 6 bases, 7 bases remained unmatched. The germline CDR1 and CDR2 sequences are SGHVS and FNYEAQ. TCRdb's table, derived via immunoSEQ multiplex PCR, lists solely in-frame clones and lacks some. The repertoire includes approximately 30,000 clones, about 88% of them detected once, and roughly 8% sits in the top ten. This sequence was found in a female donor with multiple sclerosis, enrolled in a pregnancy study. Sequencing was performed on CD8+ T cells from peripheral blood mononuclear cells, taken in the second trimester of pregnancy. The chain links TRBV7-6 to TRBJ2-2, with TRBD1 matching 9 bases. CDR3 protein: CASSLFAGQGPGELFF. The DNA for the CDR3 is TGTGCCAGCAGCTTATTTGCGGGACAGGGACCCGGGGAGCTGTTTTTT.